This passage covers 15 T cell receptor beta chains from one sample sequenced in a study of T cell repertoires in cytomegalovirus infection. TCRdb re-analysed the reads in MiXCR, keeping a single row per CDR3 protein. This table holds some 450,000 distinct CDR3 sequences, under 40% found once. Sequencing was done on a sample of PBMCs. Receptor source: a human donor in good health (CMV status not recorded). Some clones in this sample may be carry-over from other donors' samples.

This clonotype appeared a few times. This chain connects TRBV5-4 to TRBJ1-2; 9 positions match TRBD1. With V trimmed by 4 bases and J by 7 bases, 11 bases remained unmatched. This CDR3 has 15 residues. Germline V lookup: CDR1 SGHNT, CDR2 YYREEE (reference sequence). DNA of the CDR3: TGTGCCAGCAGCCTTCCGGGACAGGGTAAAACTGGCTACACCTTC. It is translated as CASSLPGQGKTGYTF. The whole variable domain, remainder taken from reference TRBV5-4 and TRBJ1-2, is ETGVTQSPTHLIKTRGQQVTLRCSSQSGHNTVSWYQQALGQGPQFIFQYYREEENGRGNFPPRFSGLQFPNYSSELNVNALELDDSALYLCASSLPGQGKTGYTFGSGTRLTVV.

This clonotype was counted a few times. The chain uses TRBV19 and TRBJ2-1, with 11 bases identical to TRBD2. J was trimmed by 9 bases and V by 6 bases; bases with no gene match: 7. The CDR3 consists of 14 residues. Germline V gene lookup returns CDR1 LNHDA and CDR2 SQIVND (reference sequence). The CDR3: CASSGLAGRGEQFF. For the CDR3, the DNA is TGTGCCAGTAGCGGACTAGCGGGTCGTGGTGAGCAGTTCTTC.

CDR3 sequence: CASSLGQSAELVTYEQYF. In nucleotides, the CDR3 is TGTGCCAGCAGCTTAGGGCAGTCGGCTGAATTGGTAACTTACGAGCAGTACTTC. The chain combines TRBV7-8 with TRBJ2-7; no definite D call. Germline CDR1 SGHVS, CDR2 FQNEAQ. Trimming removed 1 base from V and 4 bases from J, with 23 bases in between. This CDR3 is built from 18 residues.

The chain carries TRBV29-1 and TRBJ2-1, with no clear D. CDR1 and CDR2 (germline): SQVTM, ANQGSEA. CDR3 length equals 14 residues. Deletions cut 7 bases from V and 0 bases from J, with 13 bases between. The CDR3 region has the DNA TGCAGCGCCATGAACCTCCTCTCCTACAATGAGCAGTTCTTC. Its translation is CSAMNLLSYNEQFF.

This clonotype was detected a few times. The rearrangement joins TRBV27 to TRBJ2-1; 9 bases map to TRBD2. CDR1 MNHEY and CDR2 SMNVEV come from the germline V gene (reference sequence). The CDR3 covers 15 residues. Germline trimming cut 6 bases from V and 7 bases from J; bases unmatched to any gene: 10. The CDR3 region is CASRSGTSFTNEQFF. Here the CDR3 DNA reads TGTGCCAGCAGATCCGGGACTAGCTTTACGAATGAGCAGTTCTTC.

The chain joins TRBV28 to TRBJ2-3; 9 bases fit TRBD2. Per germline, CDR1 MDHEN and CDR2 SYDVKM. The V segment lost 5 bases and the J segment 5 bases; nucleotides outside the gene matches: 14. CDR3 length equals 17 residues. This CDR3 reads CASSLLAGSGGQDTQYF. Written as DNA, the CDR3 is TGTGCCAGCAGTCTCCTCGCGGGTAGCGGGGGCCAAGATACGCAGTATTTT.

This clonotype showed up just a few times. J is TRBJ2-5 and V is TRBV9; 13 nucleotides agree with TRBD2. The CDR3 contains 14 residues. From germline, CDR1 is SGDLS and CDR2 YYNGEE. V gave up 7 bases and J gave up 5 bases; unmatched junction bases: 5. CDR3: CASQGTSGEETQYF. CDR3 DNA: TGTGCCAGCCAAGGGACTAGCGGGGAGGAGACCCAGTACTTC.

This clonotype was observed at least ten times. Here the CDR3 DNA reads TGTGCCAGCAGCTTAGACGGGACTTCAAGAGGAAACACCATATATTTT. Translated, it gives CASSLDGTSRGNTIYF. The rearrangement links TRBV7-2 to TRBJ1-3, with D maybe TRBD1 (5 bases). The CDR3 loop spans 16 amino acids. Trimming left V 1 base short and J 4 bases short, with 14 bases between. The V gene's germline CDR1 is SGHTA and CDR2 FQGNSA.

This clonotype was seen a few times. The chain employs TRBV28 and TRBJ1-4; 8 bases fit TRBD1. Germline CDR1 and CDR2: MDHEN and SYDVKM. V shed 6 bases and J 4 bases; nucleotides not matched to a gene: 10. The CDR3 extends over 16 amino acids. CDR3 DNA sequence: TGTGCCAGCAGCATCCCCGGACAGGGTTTTAATGAAAAACTGTTTTTT. It yields the protein CASSIPGQGFNEKLFF.

This clonotype was recorded at least ten times. The chain uses TRBV7-3 and TRBJ1-1; a possible D gene is TRBD1 (5 bases). Germline V CDR1 and CDR2: SGHTA, FQGTGA. V was trimmed by 1 base and J by 0 bases, leaving 9 bases between them. This CDR3 has 15 amino acids. In DNA form, the CDR3 reads TGTGCCAGCAGCTTAAACGAGGGGTTGAACACTGAAGCTTTCTTT. It translates to CASSLNEGLNTEAFF. The entire variable domain, with the rest obtained from reference TRBV7-3 and TRBJ1-1, is as follows: GAGVSQTPSNKVTEKGKYVELRCDPISGHTALYWYRQSLGQGPEFLIYFQGTGAADDSGLPNDRFFAVRPEGSVSTLKIQRTERGDSAVYLCASSLNEGLNTEAFFGQGTRLTVV.

This clonotype was observed a few times. The chain is built from TRBV2 and TRBJ1-1; D is unresolved. Germline V gene sequence: CDR1 SNHLY, CDR2 FYNNEI. The length of the CDR3 is 11 residues. Trimming shortened V by 1 base and J by 8 bases, and 5 bases separated the two germline ends. The CDR3 region is CASSEGLEAFF. The CDR3 DNA sequence: TGTGCCAGCAGTGAAGGACTAGAAGCTTTCTTT.

CDR3 DNA: TGTGCCAGCAGGGAAAAGGTTCATGGCTACACCTTC. Translated, it gives CASREKVHGYTF. V is TRBV2 and J is TRBJ1-2, with D unclear. V dropped 6 bases and J dropped 6 bases, with 11 bases sitting between them. The length of the CDR3 is 12 residues. Per germline, CDR1 SNHLY and CDR2 FYNNEI. Using reference TRBV2 and TRBJ1-2 for the parts outside the CDR3, the full variable domain is EPEVTQTPSHQVTQMGQEVILRCVPISNHLYFYWYRQILGQKVEFLVSFYNNEISEKSEIFDDQFSVERPDGSNFTLKIRSTKLEDSAMYFCASREKVHGYTFGSGTRLTVV.

With respect to this clonotype: A much bigger clone sits one base away, suggesting this may be a read error. CDR3 DNA sequence: TGTGCCAGCAGACCCGTGACAACCTCTGGAAACACCATATATTTT. It translates to CASRPVTTSGNTIYF. This chain connects TRBV7-2 to TRBJ1-3, with D hard to call. Germline V gene data show CDR1 as SGHTA and CDR2 as FQGNSA. The CDR3 consists of 15 residues. Trimming stripped 6 bases from V and 0 bases from J, with 12 bases between.

This clonotype was counted between two and nine times. The chain has TRBV7-9 and TRBJ1-5; D not certain. This CDR3 has 12 amino acids. Germline-derived CDR1 and CDR2 are SEHNR and FQNEAQ (reference sequence). V was clipped by 5 bases and J by 9 bases, with 11 bases between them. This chain's CDR3 is CASSQYPGPQHF. In nucleotides, the CDR3 is TGTGCCAGCAGCCAATACCCGGGGCCCCAGCATTTT.

About this clonotype: The junction departs from germline at one end; a sequencing error may be responsible. J is TRBJ1-1 and V is TRBV2; 7 bases map to TRBD1. Germline V gene lookup returns CDR1 SNHLY and CDR2 FYNNEI. This CDR3 spans 9 amino acids. CDR3 sequence reads: CASPKDRYF. In nucleotides, the CDR3 is TGTGCCAGCCCTAAGGACAGGTACTTT.